The next 6 T cell receptor beta chains were all read from a single sample in a study of OX40 agonist ivuxolimab in advanced cancers. Clones were read by immunoSEQ multiplex PCR, and TCRdb kept only the in-frame ones, dropping some. This sample carries over 100,000 clones, around 91% of them seen once, and the ten largest clones take roughly 0.59%. Sample: CD4+ or CD8+ T cells sorted from blood, taken in a trial of the OX40 agonist ivuxolimab. The receptors come from an adult with an advanced solid tumor such as melanoma, head and neck, liver or kidney cancer.

This sequence joins TRBV9 and TRBJ2-2, with a weak D call TRBD2 (5 bases). The CDR3 is 15 amino acids. Germline loops: CDR1 SGDLS, CDR2 YYNGEE. V was clipped by 1 base and J by 1 base, with 8 bases between them. CDR3 in DNA: TGTGCCAGCAGCGTACAGAGCGGGAACACCGGGGAGCTGTTTTTT. Translated, it gives CASSVQSGNTGELFF.

The V and J genes are TRBV9 and TRBJ2-5; D gene uncertain. V shed 4 bases and J shed 5 bases, with 6 bases lying between them. Germline loops: CDR1 SGDLS, CDR2 YYNGEE. The CDR3 runs 11 residues. In DNA, the CDR3 is TGTGCCAGCAGCCTAGGGGAGACCCAGTACTTC. Its translation: CASSLGETQYF.

This rearrangement joins TRBV9 to TRBJ1-4; 8 nucleotides line up with TRBD1. J gave up 8 bases and V 8 bases, and 5 bases lay outside the gene matches. The CDR3 contains 12 residues. CDR1 is SGDLS and CDR2 is YYNGEE in the germline V gene. The CDR3 reads CASAGTGEKLFF. The CDR3 DNA reads TGTGCCAGTGCAGGGACAGGCGAAAAACTGTTTTTT.

The chain links TRBV7-2 to TRBJ2-5, with a tentative D call TRBD1 (6 bases). The CDR3 is 14 residues long. Looked up from germline, CDR1 is SGHTA and CDR2 is FQGNSA. Between the trimmed V and J ends, which lost 7 bases and 4 bases, there was a span of 16 bases. Here the CDR3 reads CASIHRARGETQYF. The CDR3 DNA reads TGTGCCAGCATCCACCGAGCCAGGGGAGAGACCCAGTACTTC.

The chain joins TRBV12-2 to TRBJ1-4. TRBV12-2 corresponds to a pseudogene. The CDR3 length is 16 residues. The CDR3 DNA reads as TGTGCAAGTCGCTGCCGGGTCCTTGAGACTAATGAAAAACTGTTTTTT. As protein: CASRCRVLETNEKLFF.

The rearrangement uses TRBV9 and TRBJ2-1; D remains ambiguous. Trimming cost V 1 base and J 4 bases, with 12 bases left between them. Germline lookup yields CDR1 SGDLS and CDR2 YYNGEE. The CDR3 spans 15 residues. The CDR3 spells CASSVTVVEYNEQFF. The CDR3 DNA reads as TGTGCCAGCAGCGTAACAGTGGTTGAGTACAATGAGCAGTTCTTC.